This TCR beta chain was captured by sequencing in a study of blood T cell repertoires in COVID-19. The wider study: Samples representing acute and convalescent COVID-19 were sourced from the United States, Italy and Spain. The analysed material was cDNA or gDNA that came from T cells, B-cell-depleted T cells, or PBMCs.

As processed by the authors: Amplifying reference gene primers gave estimates of nucleated cell counts. TCRdb's copy holds only in-frame clones and misses some; the assay was immunoSEQ multiplex PCR. V, J and clone size are taken as reported in that table, and D and trimming were inferred from the DNA itself. The sample lists under 150,000 clones; roughly 80% were seen once. This TCR derives from a man in his fifties or sixties with active or convalescent COVID-19. The material sequenced was peripheral blood.

The CDR3 bases are TGTGCCAGCAGCGCGAGGTGGGGAGATCAGCCCCAGCATTTT. Translated: CASSARWGDQPQHF. V and J are TRBV4-2 and TRBJ1-5; D unclear. The CDR3 is made up of 14 amino acids. V was pared by 5 bases and J by 5 bases, with 13 bases between. CDR1 and CDR2 from the germline V gene are LGHNA and YNFKEQ.